This T cell receptor beta chain comes out of a study of blood T cell repertoires in COVID-19. CDR1 and CDR2 (germline): KGHSH, LQKENI. This CDR3 has 16 amino acids. V was shortened by 4 bases and J by 3 bases, with 16 bases between the two germline ends. Seattle patients were enrolled while actively infected and followed longitudinally. Authors' analysis steps: Reference gene primer amplification gave estimated nucleated cell counts. Measured with immunoSEQ multiplex PCR; TCRdb has only the in-frame clones, and not every one. V, J and clone size reflect that table, while D and trimming were determined from the DNA. The sample records over 65,000 clones, 70% to 90% being singletons.

The V and J genes are TRBV18 and TRBJ1-5; tentative D call: TRBD1 (6 bases). What was sequenced was peripheral blood. The clonotype was recovered from a man at least 80 years old with COVID-19, enrolled during active disease. CDR3 nucleotide sequence: TGTGCCAGCTCACTCGGGACACCCACCATCAATCAGCCCCAGCATTTT. It codes for CASSLGTPTINQPQHF.